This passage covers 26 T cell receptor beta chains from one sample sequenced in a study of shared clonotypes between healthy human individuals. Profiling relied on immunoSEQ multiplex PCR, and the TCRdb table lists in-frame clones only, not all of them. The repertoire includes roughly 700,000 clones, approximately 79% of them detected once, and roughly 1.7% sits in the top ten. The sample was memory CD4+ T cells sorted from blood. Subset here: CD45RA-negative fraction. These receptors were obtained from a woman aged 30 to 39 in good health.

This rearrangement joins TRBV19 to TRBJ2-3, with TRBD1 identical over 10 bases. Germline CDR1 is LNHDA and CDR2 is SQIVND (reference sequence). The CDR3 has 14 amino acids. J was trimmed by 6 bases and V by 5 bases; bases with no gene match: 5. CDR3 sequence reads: CASSFRTGGDTQYF. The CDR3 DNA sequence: TGTGCCAGTAGTTTCAGGACAGGGGGTGATACGCAGTATTTT.

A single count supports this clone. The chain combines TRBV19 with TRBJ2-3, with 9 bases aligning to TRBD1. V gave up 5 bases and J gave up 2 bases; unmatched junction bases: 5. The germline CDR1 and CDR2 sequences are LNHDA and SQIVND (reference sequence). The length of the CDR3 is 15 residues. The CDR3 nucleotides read TGTGCCAGTAGTCCCCGGGACAGGGACACAGATACGCAGTATTTT. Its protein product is CASSPRDRDTDTQYF.

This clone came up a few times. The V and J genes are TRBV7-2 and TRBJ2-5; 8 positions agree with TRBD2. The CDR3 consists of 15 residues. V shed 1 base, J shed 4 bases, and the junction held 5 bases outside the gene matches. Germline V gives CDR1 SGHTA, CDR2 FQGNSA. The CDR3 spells CASSLGSRGGETQYF. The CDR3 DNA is TGTGCCAGCAGCTTAGGTAGTCGGGGGGGAGAGACCCAGTACTTC.

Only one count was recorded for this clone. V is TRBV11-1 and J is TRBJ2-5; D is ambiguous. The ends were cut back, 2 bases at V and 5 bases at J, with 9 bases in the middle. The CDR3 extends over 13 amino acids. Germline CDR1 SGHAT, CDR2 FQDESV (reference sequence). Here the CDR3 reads CASSLRLGETQYF. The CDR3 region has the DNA TGTGCCAGCAGCTTACGGTTGGGGGAGACCCAGTACTTC.

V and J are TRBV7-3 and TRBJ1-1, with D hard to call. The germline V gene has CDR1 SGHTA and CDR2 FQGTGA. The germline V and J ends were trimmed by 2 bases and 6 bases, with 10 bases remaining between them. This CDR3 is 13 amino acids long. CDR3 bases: TGTGCCAGCAGCTTAGTAACTGAAGCTGAAGCTTTCTTT. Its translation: CASSLVTEAEAFF.

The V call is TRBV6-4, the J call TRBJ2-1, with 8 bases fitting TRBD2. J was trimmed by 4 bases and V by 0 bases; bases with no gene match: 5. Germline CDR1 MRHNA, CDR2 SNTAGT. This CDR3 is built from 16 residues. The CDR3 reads CASSDSQRGLYNEQFF. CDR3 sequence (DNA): TGTGCCAGCAGTGACTCCCAGCGGGGGTTATACAATGAGCAGTTCTTC.

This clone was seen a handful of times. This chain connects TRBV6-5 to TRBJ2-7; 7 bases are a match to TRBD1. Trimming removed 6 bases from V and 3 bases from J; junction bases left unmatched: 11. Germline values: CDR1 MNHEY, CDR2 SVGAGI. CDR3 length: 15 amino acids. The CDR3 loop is CASSRPGQQFYEQYF. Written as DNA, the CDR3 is TGTGCCAGCAGCCGCCCGGGACAGCAATTCTACGAGCAGTACTTC.

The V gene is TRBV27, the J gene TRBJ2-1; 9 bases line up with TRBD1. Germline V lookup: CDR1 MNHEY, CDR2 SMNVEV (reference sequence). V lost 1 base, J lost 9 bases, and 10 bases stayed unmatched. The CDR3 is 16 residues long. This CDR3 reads CASSLYADRGWVEQFF. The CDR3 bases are TGTGCCAGCAGTTTATATGCGGACAGGGGTTGGGTTGAGCAGTTCTTC.

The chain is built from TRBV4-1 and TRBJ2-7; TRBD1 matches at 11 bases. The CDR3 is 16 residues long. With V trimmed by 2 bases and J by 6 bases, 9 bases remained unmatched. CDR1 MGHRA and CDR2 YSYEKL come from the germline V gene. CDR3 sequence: CASSQPEGQGVSEQYF. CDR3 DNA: TGCGCCAGCAGCCAACCCGAGGGACAGGGGGTTTCCGAGCAGTACTTC.

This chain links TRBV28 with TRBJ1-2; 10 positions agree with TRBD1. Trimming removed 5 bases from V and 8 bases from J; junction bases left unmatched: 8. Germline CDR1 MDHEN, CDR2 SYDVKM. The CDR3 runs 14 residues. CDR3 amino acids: CASSGQGDGFGYTF. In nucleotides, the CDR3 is TGTGCCAGCAGTGGACAGGGGGACGGTTTCGGCTACACCTTC.

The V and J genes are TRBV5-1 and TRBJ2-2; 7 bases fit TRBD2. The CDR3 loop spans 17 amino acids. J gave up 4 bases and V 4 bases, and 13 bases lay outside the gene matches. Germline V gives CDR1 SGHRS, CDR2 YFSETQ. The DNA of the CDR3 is TGCGCCAGCAGCCAAACAGTGGCGGGAGTCGGCACCGGGGAGCTGTTTTTT. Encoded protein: CASSQTVAGVGTGELFF. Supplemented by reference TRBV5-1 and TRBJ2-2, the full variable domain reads KAGVTQTPRYLIKTRGQQVTLSCSPISGHRSVSWYQQTPGQGLQFLFEYFSETQRNKGNFPGRFSGRQFSNSRSEMNVSTLELGDSALYLCASSQTVAGVGTGELFFGEGSRLTVL.

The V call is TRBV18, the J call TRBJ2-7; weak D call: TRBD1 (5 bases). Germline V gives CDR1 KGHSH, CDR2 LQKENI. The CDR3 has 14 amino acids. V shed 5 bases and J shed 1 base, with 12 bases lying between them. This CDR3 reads CASSTRAVSYEQYF. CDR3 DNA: TGTGCCAGCTCAACCAGGGCAGTTTCCTACGAGCAGTACTTC.

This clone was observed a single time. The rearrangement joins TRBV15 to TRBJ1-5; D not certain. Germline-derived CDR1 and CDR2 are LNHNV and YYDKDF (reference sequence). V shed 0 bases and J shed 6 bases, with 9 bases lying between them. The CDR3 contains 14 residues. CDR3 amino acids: CATSRDGRSQPQHF. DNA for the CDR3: TGTGCCACCAGCAGAGATGGTCGCTCTCAGCCCCAGCATTTT.

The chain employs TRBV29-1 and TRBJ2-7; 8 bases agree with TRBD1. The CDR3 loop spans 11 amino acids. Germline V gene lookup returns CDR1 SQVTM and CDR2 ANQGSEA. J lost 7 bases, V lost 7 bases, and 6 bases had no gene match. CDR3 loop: CSAGRQGEQYF. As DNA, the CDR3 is TGCAGCGCTGGGAGACAGGGGGAGCAGTACTTC.

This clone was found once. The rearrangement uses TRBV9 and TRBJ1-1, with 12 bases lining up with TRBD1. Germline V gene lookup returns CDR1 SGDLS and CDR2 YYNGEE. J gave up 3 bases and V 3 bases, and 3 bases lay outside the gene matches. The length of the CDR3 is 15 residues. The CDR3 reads CASSARDRGHTEAFF. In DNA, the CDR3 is TGTGCCAGCAGCGCCCGGGACAGGGGGCACACTGAAGCTTTCTTT.

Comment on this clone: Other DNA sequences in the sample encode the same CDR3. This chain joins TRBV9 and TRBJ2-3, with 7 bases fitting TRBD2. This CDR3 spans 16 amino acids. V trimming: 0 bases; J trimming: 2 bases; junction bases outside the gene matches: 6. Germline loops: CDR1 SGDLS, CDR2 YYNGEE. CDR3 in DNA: TGTGCCAGCAGCGTAGGGGGTCTAGCGGACACAGATACGCAGTATTTT. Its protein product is CASSVGGLADTDTQYF.

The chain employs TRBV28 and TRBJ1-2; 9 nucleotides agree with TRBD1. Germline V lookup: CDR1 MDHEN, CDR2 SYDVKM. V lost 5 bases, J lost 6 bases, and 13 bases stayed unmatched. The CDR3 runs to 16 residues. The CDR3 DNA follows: TGTGCCAGCAGTGAACAAATGGGACAGGGTAGCCATGGCTACACCTTC. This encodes CASSEQMGQGSHGYTF.

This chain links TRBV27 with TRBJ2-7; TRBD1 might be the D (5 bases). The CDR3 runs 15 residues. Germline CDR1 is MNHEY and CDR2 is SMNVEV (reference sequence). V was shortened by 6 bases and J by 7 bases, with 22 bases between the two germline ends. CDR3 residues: CASRLLQKGLREQYF. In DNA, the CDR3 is TGTGCCAGCAGACTCCTTCAAAAGGGGTTGAGGGAGCAGTACTTC.

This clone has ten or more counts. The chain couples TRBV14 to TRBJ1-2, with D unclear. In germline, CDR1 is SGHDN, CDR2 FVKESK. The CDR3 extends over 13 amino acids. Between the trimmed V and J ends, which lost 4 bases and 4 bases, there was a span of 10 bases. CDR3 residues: CASSRNDRYGYTF. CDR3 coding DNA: TGTGCCAGCAGCCGGAACGATCGCTATGGCTACACCTTC.

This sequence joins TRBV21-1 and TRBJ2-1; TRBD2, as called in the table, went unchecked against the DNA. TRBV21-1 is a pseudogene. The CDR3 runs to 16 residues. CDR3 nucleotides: TGTGCCAGCACCCCGTTAGCGGGGAACCTATTCAATGAGCAGTTCTTC. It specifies CASTPLAGNLFNEQFF.

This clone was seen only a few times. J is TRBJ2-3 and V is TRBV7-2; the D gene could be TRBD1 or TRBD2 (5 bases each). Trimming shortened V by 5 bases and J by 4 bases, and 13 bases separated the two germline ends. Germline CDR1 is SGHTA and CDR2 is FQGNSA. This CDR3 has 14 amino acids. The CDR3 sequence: CASSLLRGADTQYF. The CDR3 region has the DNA TGTGCCAGCAGCCTACTCAGAGGGGCAGATACGCAGTATTTT.

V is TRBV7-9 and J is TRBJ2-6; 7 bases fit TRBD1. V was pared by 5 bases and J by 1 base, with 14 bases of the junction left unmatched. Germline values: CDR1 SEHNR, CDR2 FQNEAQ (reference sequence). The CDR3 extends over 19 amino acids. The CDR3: CASSPKDRPWTSGANVLTF. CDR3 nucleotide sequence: TGTGCCAGCAGCCCTAAGGACAGGCCGTGGACTTCTGGGGCCAACGTCCTGACTTTC. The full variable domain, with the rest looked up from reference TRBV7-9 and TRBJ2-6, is DTGVSQNPRHKITKRGQNVTFRCDPISEHNRLYWYRQTLGQGPEFLTYFQNEAQLEKSRLLSDRFSAERPKGSFSTLEIQRTEQGDSAMYLCASSPKDRPWTSGANVLTFGAGSRLTVL.

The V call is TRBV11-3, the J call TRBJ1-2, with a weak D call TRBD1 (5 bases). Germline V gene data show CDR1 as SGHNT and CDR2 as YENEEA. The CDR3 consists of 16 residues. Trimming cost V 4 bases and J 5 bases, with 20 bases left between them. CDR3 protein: CASSSVWQGGVYGYTF. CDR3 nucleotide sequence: TGTGCCAGCAGCTCCGTGTGGCAGGGCGGAGTTTATGGCTACACCTTC.

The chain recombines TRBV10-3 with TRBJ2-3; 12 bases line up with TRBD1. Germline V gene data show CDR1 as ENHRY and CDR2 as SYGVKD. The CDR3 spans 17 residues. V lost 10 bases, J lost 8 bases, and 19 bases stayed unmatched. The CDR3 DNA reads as TGTGCCACCTTAAACGTGGGGACAGGGGGCCTGGTTGGTACGCAGTATTTT. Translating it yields CATLNVGTGGLVGTQYF.

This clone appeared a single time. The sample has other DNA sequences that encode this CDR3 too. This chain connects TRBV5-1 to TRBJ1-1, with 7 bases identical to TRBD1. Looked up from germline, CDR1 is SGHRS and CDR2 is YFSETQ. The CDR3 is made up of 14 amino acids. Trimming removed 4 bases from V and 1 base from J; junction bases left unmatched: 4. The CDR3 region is CASSPGTENTEAFF. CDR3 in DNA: TGCGCCAGCAGCCCCGGGACAGAGAACACTGAAGCTTTCTTT.

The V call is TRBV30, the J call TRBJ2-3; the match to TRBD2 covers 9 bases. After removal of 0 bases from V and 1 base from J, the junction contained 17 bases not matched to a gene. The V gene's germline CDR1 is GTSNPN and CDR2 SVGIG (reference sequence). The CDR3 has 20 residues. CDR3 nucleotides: TGTGCCTGGAGTGTGGCCCCTCTAGCGGGGCGCGTTTACGGCACAGATACGCAGTATTTT. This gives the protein CAWSVAPLAGRVYGTDTQYF.